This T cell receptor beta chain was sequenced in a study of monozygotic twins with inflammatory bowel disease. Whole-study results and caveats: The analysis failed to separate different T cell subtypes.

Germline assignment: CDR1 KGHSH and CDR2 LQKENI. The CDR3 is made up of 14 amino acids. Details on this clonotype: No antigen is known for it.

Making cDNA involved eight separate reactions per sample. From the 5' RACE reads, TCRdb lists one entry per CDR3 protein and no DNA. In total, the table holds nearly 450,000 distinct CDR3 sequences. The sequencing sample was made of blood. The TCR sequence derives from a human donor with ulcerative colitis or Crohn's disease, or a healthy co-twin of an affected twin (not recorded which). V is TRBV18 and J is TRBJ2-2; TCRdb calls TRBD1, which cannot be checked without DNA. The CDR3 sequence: CASSSTGDTGELFF.